The rows below give T cell receptor beta chains drawn from one sample of a study of CD8+ T cells in alopecia areata. Some clones are missing from TCRdb's copy, which holds only in-frame ones; the method was immunoSEQ multiplex PCR. The sample carries 200,000 to 250,000 clones, 66% recorded once. The sample consisted of CD4+ T cells sorted from blood, taken at approximately week 44, from a patient treated with tofacitinib. Receptors originate from a human donor with alopecia areata. CDR3s include the opening cysteine and the closing phenylalanine or tryptophan. A D gene is named only where the DNA matches it firmly. Only part of the rows carry a size: once, few, many, or a class if the clone is expanded.

d_call: .; v_call: TRBV2; clone_size: few; j_call: TRBJ2-4; cdr3_nt: TGTGCCAGCAGTGATGGGGGCGGGGTAGCCAAAAACATTCAGTACTTC; cdr3_aa: CASSDGGGVAKNIQYF
d_call: TRBD2; v_call: TRBV18; clone_size: .; j_call: TRBJ2-5; cdr3_nt: TGTGCCAGCTCACCCCGACTAGCTGGACTAGCTGAGACCCAGTACTTC; cdr3_aa: CASSPRLAGLAETQYF
d_call: .; v_call: TRBV18; clone_size: .; j_call: TRBJ2-7; cdr3_nt: TGTGCCAGCTCATCCGTGGCTTCCTACGAGCAGTACTTC; cdr3_aa: CASSSVASYEQYF
d_call: .; v_call: TRBV15; clone_size: .; j_call: TRBJ2-5; cdr3_nt: TGTGCCACCAGCAGAGTAGGTCAGCAAGAGACCCAGTACTTC; cdr3_aa: CATSRVGQQETQYF
d_call: .; v_call: TRBV7-7; clone_size: .; j_call: TRBJ2-5; cdr3_nt: TGTGCCAGCAGCTTAAGGCAGGGTGGGGGGTCCAGCGAGACCCAGTACTTC; cdr3_aa: CASSLRQGGGSSETQYF
d_call: .; v_call: TRBV11-3; clone_size: .; j_call: TRBJ2-5; cdr3_nt: TGTGCCAGCAGCTTATCAACTACAGAGACCCAGTACTTC; cdr3_aa: CASSLSTTETQYF
d_call: .; v_call: TRBV29-1; clone_size: .; j_call: TRBJ1-1; cdr3_nt: TGCAGCGTTGCCGGAGCGTTGAACACTGAAGCTTTCTTT; cdr3_aa: CSVAGALNTEAFF
d_call: TRBD2; v_call: TRBV6-5; clone_size: few; j_call: TRBJ2-1; cdr3_nt: TGTGCCAGCAAAGTCGGGACTAACGGCAATGAGCAGTTCTTC; cdr3_aa: CASKVGTNGNEQFF
d_call: .; v_call: TRBV18; clone_size: few; j_call: TRBJ2-2; cdr3_nt: TGTGCCAGCTCACCTTCGGGGGACACCGGGGAGCTGTTTTTT; cdr3_aa: CASSPSGDTGELFF
d_call: .; v_call: TRBV2; clone_size: .; j_call: TRBJ2-3; cdr3_nt: TGTGCCAGCAGCTTCAGCGGTAGAAGCACAGATACGCAGTATTTT; cdr3_aa: CASSFSGRSTDTQYF
d_call: .; v_call: TRBV30; clone_size: .; j_call: TRBJ1-5; cdr3_nt: TGTGCCTGGAGTGGGACCGGTAATCAGCCCCAGCATTTT; cdr3_aa: CAWSGTGNQPQHF
d_call: .; v_call: TRBV6-1; clone_size: .; j_call: TRBJ2-7; cdr3_nt: TGTGCCAGCAGGGACGGCTTCTCCTACGAGCAGTACTTC; cdr3_aa: CASRDGFSYEQYF
d_call: .; v_call: TRBV7-2; clone_size: once; j_call: TRBJ1-6; cdr3_nt: TGTGCCAGCAGCTTAGGACCCCCGGGACGGTACAATTCACCCCTCCACTTT; cdr3_aa: CASSLGPPGRYNSPLHF
d_call: .; v_call: TRBV4-3; clone_size: few; j_call: TRBJ1-6; cdr3_nt: TGCGCCAGCAGCCAAGTCGGGGTGTCTAATTCACCCCTCCACTTT; cdr3_aa: CASSQVGVSNSPLHF
d_call: .; v_call: TRBV19; clone_size: .; j_call: TRBJ1-1; cdr3_nt: TGTGCCAGTAGGACGGGGGGTTTTGAAGCTTTCTTT; cdr3_aa: CASRTGGFEAFF
d_call: .; v_call: TRBV18; clone_size: .; j_call: TRBJ2-5; cdr3_nt: TGTGCCAGCTCACCACCTCCCGGGCCAGGGAGAGAGACCCAGTACTTC; cdr3_aa: CASSPPPGPGRETQYF